The entry below gives a single T cell receptor beta chain sequence along with its context. Base qualities are not provided; no much larger clone lies one nucleotide away. Because TCR-alpha and TCR-beta chains were sequenced unpaired, no information on chain pairing was available. TCR libraries were generated with the immunoSEQ multiplex PCR assay, using TCR-beta and/or TCR-alpha/delta assays for each sample. Amplified TCR libraries were sequenced on the Illumina high-throughput platform. On the authors' methods: Clustering and dimensionality reduction were performed using pairwise TCRdist distances among GMM-specific receptors from ex vivo sorted or in vitro expanded T cells. Sequence motifs defined by gene usage and CDR3 content were checked for enrichment by comparing tetramer-positive and tetramer-negative populations. This is the immuneACCESS table as TCRdb keeps it, with only in-frame sequences that have V and J called. A part of the clones is gone; compared with another copy, unresolved V genes explain less than half, and the rest is unexplained. From that table come the V and J calls and clone size; the DNA was used to work out D and trimming. This sample holds more than 45,000 clones; nearly 90% were observed only once. 21% of the sample comes from the top ten.

This entry is derived from a study of T cells in tuberculosis listed by TCRdb under 2018. Turning to the overall study: To characterize T cells specific for the mycobacterial lipid antigen glucose monomycolate (GMM), the study used CD1B tetramers together with high-throughput TCR immunosequencing.

PBMC were thawed, rested overnight, stained with a GMM-loaded CD1B tetramer, a Live/Dead dye and anti-CD3, and then sorted on a FACS Aria II. C32 glucose monomycolate purified from Rhodococcus equi was loaded onto CD1B tetramers. PBMC used for tetramer sorting had been depleted of CD14-expressing monocytes for a separate study before cryopreservation. Roughly 100,000 tetramer-negative cells were sorted from each donor and analyzed alongside the tetramer-positive cells. Antigen-specific T cells were sorted from several healthy South African adults using GMM-loaded CD1B tetramers. For CDR1 and CDR2, the germline V gene lists SGDLS and YYNGEE. The V end loses 4 bases and the J end loses 5 bases, and a stretch of 18 bases separates them. Taken from cysteine to phenylalanine, the CDR3 has 15 residues. The DNA shown is the 45-base CDR3, in frame from base 1. Paper-wide results and their limitations: T cells that bind the CD1B-GMM tetramer with low affinity may not have been captured by the stringent sort gate.

The sequenced sample was CD1b-GMM tetramer-negative cells sorted from PBMCs. The cell subset or site label for this specimen denotes: T cells not binding CD1B-GMM tetramer, sorted from same donor. The source of this sequence is an adult woman with latent tuberculosis. The chain is assembled from TRBV9 and TRBJ2-5; no D gene call is confident. The DNA reads as follows: TGTGCCAGCAGCCCGCCCGCAGGTGGGTTGGAGACCCAGTACTTC. Translated, it gives CASSPPAGGLETQYF.